Listed below are T cell receptor beta chains from one sample, sequenced in a study of monozygotic twins with inflammatory bowel disease. TCRdb reprocessed the 5' RACE reads, keeping one entry per CDR3 protein, no DNA. Reported are 400,000 to 500,000 distinct CDR3 sequences; the ten largest clones contain around 2.3%. Sequences were obtained from blood. These receptors were collected from a human donor with ulcerative colitis or Crohn's disease, or a healthy co-twin of an affected twin (not recorded which). Each CDR3 is given with its conserved first and last residue.

j_call v_call cdr3_aa
TRBJ2-5 TRBV19 CASSIGSGGQETQYF
TRBJ1-2 TRBV18 CASSQGAEGYTF
TRBJ2-1 TRBV30 CAWRLAPYNEQFF
TRBJ2-1 TRBV5-1 CASSLEPLDTIPYTEQFF
TRBJ1-2 TRBV6-5 CASSYRGVRYGYTF
TRBJ2-5 TRBV5-1 CASSFPPGTDQETQYF
TRBJ2-1 TRBV20-1 CSARGGGDEQFF
TRBJ2-1 TRBV9 CASSVALAGTSGIYEQFF
TRBJ1-5 TRBV28 CASSSHTDSNQPQHF
TRBJ2-7 TRBV4-1 CASSQAYFSSYEQYF
TRBJ1-1 TRBV12-3/TRBV12-4 CASSLAGQGTVAFF
TRBJ1-5 TRBV27 CASSRGQFNQPQHF
TRBJ2-3 TRBV3-1 CASSHTGTSTDTQYF
TRBJ2-1 TRBV14 CASSQELQGAYNEQFF
TRBJ1-4 TRBV9 CASSLRQGAKLFF
TRBJ2-7 TRBV27 CASSPAGGPREQYF
TRBJ2-7 TRBV7-6 CASSPDGTGPYEQYF
TRBJ1-1 TRBV3-1 CASSDSDRGPNTEAFF
TRBJ2-1 TRBV6-5 CASSYPSGNEQFF
TRBJ2-3 TRBV13 CASSLPLTGGPSTDTQYF
TRBJ2-5 TRBV5-6 CASSRSREKTQYF
TRBJ2-1 TRBV28 CASTQVNSLEEQFF